A selection of T cell receptor beta chains follows, all from one sample in a study of blood T cell repertoires in COVID-19. The protocol was immunoSEQ multiplex PCR, while the TCRdb copy is restricted to in-frame clones and leaves out a portion. Of about 160,000 clones in the sample, 65% to 90% were seen once. The sample taken for sequencing was peripheral blood. The receptors were gathered from a man aged 65-85 years with acute or convalescent COVID-19. Both conserved end residues are part of each CDR3. A D gene is named only where the DNA matches it firmly. Clone size appears in some rows only: once, few, many, or a class for an expanded clone.

cdr3_nt cdr3_aa j_call v_call d_call clone_size
TGTGCCAGCAGCTTAGCCCCTCTAGCGGGAGGGAGAACAGATACGCAGTATTTT CASSLAPLAGGRTDTQYF TRBJ2-3 TRBV7-8 TRBD2 few
TGCGCCAGCAGCTTTCAAGATCTAGCGGGAGGGCCCGGGGAGCTGTTTTTT CASSFQDLAGGPGELFF TRBJ2-2 TRBV4-3 TRBD2 .
TGCGCCAGCAGCTTGGAGCGGATTTACGAGCAGTACTTC CASSLERIYEQYF TRBJ2-7 TRBV5-1 . .
TGTGCCACCAGCAGGAACCGAGCCGGGACAGCTAGCACAGATACGCAGTATTTT CATSRNRAGTASTDTQYF TRBJ2-3 TRBV15 TRBD1 .
TGCGCCAGCAGCCAAGACAGGGGGCGCGTACAGCCCCAGCATTTT CASSQDRGRVQPQHF TRBJ1-5 TRBV4-1 TRBD1 .
TGTGCCAGCCGCTTAGCGGGTGAAGAGACCCAGTACTTC CASRLAGEETQYF TRBJ2-5 TRBV27 TRBD2 .
TGTGCCAGCAGCAGGGGACAGAACTACGAGCAGTACTTC CASSRGQNYEQYF TRBJ2-7 TRBV7-9 TRBD1 .
TGTGCCTGCGATATAGCGGTAAACTACGAGCAGTACTTC CACDIAVNYEQYF TRBJ2-7 TRBV6-5 . .
TGTGCCAGCAGTCCTAGCGGGAGATACAATGAGCAGTTCTTC CASSPSGRYNEQFF TRBJ2-1 TRBV3-1/TRBV3-2 TRBD2 .
TGTGCCAGCACCCAGGGATGGCGGACCCAGTACTTC CASTQGWRTQYF TRBJ2-5 TRBV12-3/TRBV12-4 . .
TGTGCCAGCTCCGGGACTCACTACGAGCAGTACTTC CASSGTHYEQYF TRBJ2-7 TRBV6-6 . .
TGTGCCAGTAGTATGCCGGGACTAGTCTACGAGCAGTACTTC CASSMPGLVYEQYF TRBJ2-7 TRBV19 TRBD2 once
TGTGCCAGCAGCTTGGATTTCCCGGGACAGGTGAATTCACCCCTCCACTTT CASSLDFPGQVNSPLHF TRBJ1-6 TRBV7-9 TRBD1 .
TGTGCCAGCAGCCAATCCCCGGGAGTAGCTACTGAAGCTTTCTTT CASSQSPGVATEAFF TRBJ1-1 TRBV14 . .
TGTGCCAGTAGGGGGACAGGGAACACCGGGGAGCTGTTTTTT CASRGTGNTGELFF TRBJ2-2 TRBV19 TRBD1 .
TGTGCCAGCGACAGGGGGCTTGCCACCGGGGAGCTGTTTTTT CASDRGLATGELFF TRBJ2-2 TRBV7-2 TRBD1 .
TGTGCCAGTAACGATCCGGGACTAGCGCCCAACTCCTACAATGAGCAGTTCTTC CASNDPGLAPNSYNEQFF TRBJ2-1 TRBV19 TRBD2 .
TGCAGCGTAGGACGAATGGACATTAGCGAAGCTTTCTTT CSVGRMDISEAFF TRBJ1-1 TRBV29-1 . .
TGTGCCAGCAGCTCGCGGGGGGATACGCAGTATTTT CASSSRGDTQYF TRBJ2-3 TRBV11-3 TRBD2 .
TGTGCCTGGAGTGAGGGGGCAGAAGGGGAGACCCAGTACTTC CAWSEGAEGETQYF TRBJ2-5 TRBV30 TRBD1 .
TGTGCCAGCAGCCGGACTACTAGCACAGATACGCAGTATTTT CASSRTTSTDTQYF TRBJ2-3 TRBV11-3 . .
TGTGCCAGCAGGTATTCTAGCGGGGGGTACCAAGAGACCCAGTACTTC CASRYSSGGYQETQYF TRBJ2-5 TRBV5-6 TRBD2 .
TGTGCCACCAGCTTTGGACAGGGGGCAGAGCAGCCCCAGCATTTT CATSFGQGAEQPQHF TRBJ1-5 TRBV15 TRBD1 .